Following are 14 T cell receptor beta chains from one sample sequenced in a study of T cell clusters in autoimmune cytopenias. TRB amplification used 250 ng of peripheral blood genomic DNA. Multiplex touch-down PCR amplified TRB using TRB-A and TRB-B pools in one tube. No DNA is given; TCRdb re-called the multiplex PCR reads and lists each CDR3 protein once. Reported are over 4,000 distinct CDR3 sequences; the ten largest clones contain around a fifth. The source material was peripheral blood. These receptors originate from a human donor with an autoimmune cytopenia or autoimmune hepatitis (not recorded which).

The genes are TRBV5-1 and TRBJ2-7. The CDR3 spans 15 residues. Germline loops: CDR1 SGHRS, CDR2 YFSETQ. Here the CDR3 reads CASSLGAESTYEQYF. The complete variable domain, with remaining parts taken from reference TRBV5-1 and TRBJ2-7, reads KAGVTQTPRYLIKTRGQQVTLSCSPISGHRSVSWYQQTPGQGLQFLFEYFSETQRNKGNFPGRFSGRQFSNSRSEMNVSTLELGDSALYLCASSLGAESTYEQYFGPGTRLTVT.

The chain couples TRBV6-5 to TRBJ2-1; the D call from TCRdb, TRBD1, cannot be confirmed without DNA. The CDR3 contains 13 residues. The germline CDR1 and CDR2 sequences are MNHEY and SVGAGI. The CDR3 loop is CASSPPGVYEQFF.

The rearrangement links TRBV5-1 to TRBJ1-2; TCRdb names TRBD1, which stays unverified in the absence of DNA. The CDR3 length is 13 residues. Looked up from germline, CDR1 is SGHRS and CDR2 is YFSETQ. This chain's CDR3 is CASSMGQGEGYTF.

The chain employs TRBV21-1 and TRBJ2-7; TCRdb proposes TRBD1, but this gene call is untestable without DNA. TRBV21-1 constitutes a pseudogene. The CDR3 spans 18 residues. This CDR3 reads CASSKARSGGQIDYEQYF.

The J gene is TRBJ2-2, the V gene TRBV2; the D call from TCRdb, TRBD1, cannot be confirmed without DNA. Per the germline V gene, CDR1 is SNHLY and CDR2 is FYNNEI. This CDR3 is 15 amino acids long. The chain's CDR3 is CASKMGQGLTGELFF.

By frequency, this clonotype registers medium-sized (0.01 to 0.1%). This sequence joins TRBV19 and TRBJ2-3; TCRdb outputs TRBD1, but without DNA this stays unchecked. Germline V gene sequence: CDR1 LNHDA, CDR2 SQIVND (reference sequence). CDR3 size: 16 residues. The CDR3 region is CASSIDHRGSWDTQYF. The complete variable domain, with remaining parts taken from reference TRBV19 and TRBJ2-3, reads DGGITQSPKYLFRKEGQNVTLSCEQNLNHDAMYWYRQDPGQGLRLIYYSQIVNDFQKGDIAEGYSVSREKKESFPLTVTSAQKNPTAFYLCASSIDHRGSWDTQYFGPGTRLTVL.

This clonotype is deemed medium-sized by its frequency. The rearrangement joins TRBV12-3 or TRBV12-4 to TRBJ2-3. The length of the CDR3 is 11 residues. Here the CDR3 reads CASRGTDTQYF.

The rearrangement links TRBV30 to TRBJ2-5; as DNA is missing, the TRBD1 call by TCRdb cannot be tested. Germline V gene lookup returns CDR1 GTSNPN and CDR2 SVGIG (reference sequence). The CDR3 has 15 residues. The CDR3 sequence is CAWSVGIGQQETQYF.

This clonotype is classed as medium-sized by frequency. Here the CDR3 reads CASSYGASGADTQYF. The gene calls are TRBV6-5 and TRBJ2-3; TCRdb's D call, TRBD2, is unchecked because there is no DNA. The germline V gene has CDR1 MNHEY and CDR2 SVGAGI. CDR3 length: 15 amino acids.

The chain uses TRBV12-3 or TRBV12-4 and TRBJ1-1. The CDR3 is 12 amino acids. The chain's CDR3 is CASRVPNTEAFF.

V and J are TRBV20-1 and TRBJ1-4; without DNA, the TCRdb call of TRBD1 cannot be checked. Germline V gene data show CDR1 as DFQATT and CDR2 as SNEGSKA (reference sequence). CDR3 length: 14 amino acids. The CDR3 protein is CSAQSGTGAEKLFF.

By frequency, this clonotype is medium-sized. The rearrangement links TRBV7-6 to TRBJ1-2; TCRdb selects TRBD1, and the lack of DNA leaves this call unchecked. Germline CDR1 SGHVS, CDR2 FNYEAQ. This CDR3 is built from 13 residues. The chain's CDR3 is CASSVGTNYGYTF. Supplemented by reference TRBV7-6 and TRBJ1-2, the full variable domain reads GAGVSQSPRYKVTKRGQDVALRCDPISGHVSLYWYRQALGQGPEFLTYFNYEAQQDKSGLPNDRFSAERPEGSISTLTIQRTEQRDSAMYRCASSVGTNYGYTFGSGTRLTVV.

V is TRBV4-1 and J is TRBJ2-7; as DNA is missing, the TRBD2 call by TCRdb cannot be tested. CDR3 length: 13 amino acids. Germline V gene data show CDR1 as MGHRA and CDR2 as YSYEKL. CDR3 residues: CASSLWSLDEQYF.

Its frequency marks this clonotype as medium-sized. This rearrangement joins TRBV5-1 to TRBJ1-2; the D gene TCRdb calls, TRBD1, cannot be checked with no DNA. This CDR3 has 14 amino acids. Germline CDR1 and CDR2: SGHRS and YFSETQ. CDR3 residues: CASSLGGTEYGYTF.